What follows describes a single TCR beta chain. Its target antigen remains unknown. Base qualities are not at hand, and no much larger clone is one base apart. The junction shows trimming of 6 bases on V and 6 bases on J, plus 14 bases between the germline ends. The CDR3 goes from the cysteine to the phenylalanine over 13 residues. The read is trimmed to its CDR3 DNA, 39 bases read in frame from base 1. CDR1 and CDR2, per the germline V gene, are MDHEN and SYDVKM. TCRbeta CDR3 regions were amplified from genomic DNA using the immunoSEQ Assay, a bias-controlled multiplex PCR. Processing in the source paper ran as follows. The number of nucleated cells in each sample was estimated by amplification of reference gene primers within the assay. Sequence reads were collapsed and filtered to measure the absolute abundance of every unique TCRbeta CDR3 rearrangement. For each sample, productive Simpson clonality was calculated as the square root of Simpson's diversity index across productive rearrangements. TCRdb mirrors the immuneACCESS table, restricted to in-frame sequences. Some clones are absent from its copies; in checked studies, under half trace to an unresolved V gene, and the reason for the others is unknown. The DNA gave D and trimming, while V, J and clone size come from that table. The sample profile shows approximately 150,000 clones; 80% to 90% of them were found once. The ten largest account for roughly 19% of the sample.

Each collaborating institution followed its own protocols to collect whole blood in K2EDTA tubes. Collaborator samples were shipped for TCRbeta analysis as frozen whole blood, isolated PBMCs, or DNA extracted from either sample type. This sample is drawn from a study of blood T cell repertoires in COVID-19 (dated by TCRdb to 2020 to 2022). With regard to the full study: Samples from collaborators originated in the United States, Italy and Spain and spanned both the acute and convalescent phases of COVID-19. The material from the prospective study consisted of cDNA or gDNA derived from T cells, B-cell-depleted T cells, or PBMCs. The dataset comprised deeply sampled blood TCRbeta repertoires from subjects exposed to, actively infected with, or recovered from COVID-19. The repertoires were released in a freely available public database intended as a resource for research on the immune response to SARS-CoV-2. Samples came from the ongoing ImmuneRACE study (first 160 participants) plus 1,254 subjects from 6 global collaborators. The sample metadata nearly always contained a de-identified subject ID, COVID-19 status, age in years and sex. Where available, HLA class I and class II types were obtained from metadata supplied by the sample provider rather than from assay-based typing.

Results and caveats for the whole study, not just this receptor: Clinical and demographic metadata were provided uncurated, with the amount varying by source and participant.

The chain is made from TRBV28 and TRBJ1-1; the D gene is perhaps TRBD1, from 5 matching bases. Material: peripheral blood. The TCR originated in an elderly woman with acute or convalescent COVID-19. CDR3 region: CASSQGARPEAFF. The nucleotide sequence is given as TGTGCCAGCAGCCAGGGTGCGAGACCTGAAGCTTTCTTT. The full variable domain, with segments outside the CDR3 supplied by the reference TRBV28 and TRBJ1-1 proteins, appears as DVKVTQSSRYLVKRTGEKVFLECVQDMDHENMFWYRQDPGLGLRLIYFSYDVKMKEKGDIPEGYSVSREKKERFSLILESASTNQTSMYLCASSQGARPEAFFGQGTRLTVV.